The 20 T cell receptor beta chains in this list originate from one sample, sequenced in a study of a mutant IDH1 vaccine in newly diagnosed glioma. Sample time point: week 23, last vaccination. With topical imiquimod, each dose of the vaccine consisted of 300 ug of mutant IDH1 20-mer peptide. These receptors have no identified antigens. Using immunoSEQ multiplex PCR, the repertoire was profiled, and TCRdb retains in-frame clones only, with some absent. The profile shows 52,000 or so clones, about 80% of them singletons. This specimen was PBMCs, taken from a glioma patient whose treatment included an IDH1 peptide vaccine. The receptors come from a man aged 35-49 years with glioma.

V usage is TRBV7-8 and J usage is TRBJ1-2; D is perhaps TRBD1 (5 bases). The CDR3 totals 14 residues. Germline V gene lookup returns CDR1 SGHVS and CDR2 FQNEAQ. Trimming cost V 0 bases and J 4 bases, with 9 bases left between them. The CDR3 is CASSLAHRSYGYTF. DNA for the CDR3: TGTGCCAGCAGCTTAGCGCACAGGAGCTATGGCTACACCTTC.

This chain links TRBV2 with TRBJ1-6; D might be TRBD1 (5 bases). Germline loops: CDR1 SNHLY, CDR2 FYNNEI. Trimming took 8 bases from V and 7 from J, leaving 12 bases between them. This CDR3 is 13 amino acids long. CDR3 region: CASFRVDNSPLHF. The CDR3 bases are TGTGCCAGCTTCAGGGTTGACAATTCACCCCTCCACTTT.

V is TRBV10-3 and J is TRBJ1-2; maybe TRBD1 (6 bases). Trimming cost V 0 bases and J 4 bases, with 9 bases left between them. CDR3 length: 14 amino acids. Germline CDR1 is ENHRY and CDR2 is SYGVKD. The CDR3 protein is CAISESQGGYGYTF. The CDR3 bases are TGTGCCATCAGTGAGTCACAGGGCGGCTATGGCTACACCTTC.

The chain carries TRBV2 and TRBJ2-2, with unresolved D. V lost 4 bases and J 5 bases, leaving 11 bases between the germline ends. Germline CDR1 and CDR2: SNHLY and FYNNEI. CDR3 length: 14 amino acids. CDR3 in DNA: TGTGCCAGCAGTGGAGAAGGGATGACCGGGGAGCTGTTTTTT. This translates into CASSGEGMTGELFF.

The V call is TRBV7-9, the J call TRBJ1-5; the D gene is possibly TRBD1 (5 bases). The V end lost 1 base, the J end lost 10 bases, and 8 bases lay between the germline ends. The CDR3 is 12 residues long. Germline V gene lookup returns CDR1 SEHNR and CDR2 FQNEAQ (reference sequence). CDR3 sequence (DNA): TGTGCCAGCAGCTTAGGGGGGTCCCCCCAGCATTTT. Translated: CASSLGGSPQHF.

The CDR3 spells CASSSRNGGTTGEQYF. The CDR3 bases are TGTGCCAGCAGCTCGCGGAACGGGGGTACTACAGGCGAGCAGTACTTC. J is TRBJ2-7 and V is TRBV5-6; possibly TRBD2 for D (6 bases). CDR1 SGHDT and CDR2 YYEEEE come from the germline V gene. This CDR3 has 16 residues. V was clipped by 3 bases and J by 6 bases, with 22 bases between them.

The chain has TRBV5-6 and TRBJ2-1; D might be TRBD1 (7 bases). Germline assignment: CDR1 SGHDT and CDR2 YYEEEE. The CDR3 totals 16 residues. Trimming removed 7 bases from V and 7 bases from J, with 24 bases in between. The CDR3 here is CASSETGQVGGNEQFF. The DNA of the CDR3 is TGTGCCAGCTCAGAGACAGGGCAAGTTGGAGGGAATGAGCAGTTCTTC.

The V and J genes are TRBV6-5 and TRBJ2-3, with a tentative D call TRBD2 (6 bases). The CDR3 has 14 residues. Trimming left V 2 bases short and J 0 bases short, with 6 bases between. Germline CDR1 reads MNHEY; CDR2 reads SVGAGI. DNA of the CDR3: TGTGCCAGCAGTTACGGGGGGAGCACAGATACGCAGTATTTT. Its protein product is CASSYGGSTDTQYF.

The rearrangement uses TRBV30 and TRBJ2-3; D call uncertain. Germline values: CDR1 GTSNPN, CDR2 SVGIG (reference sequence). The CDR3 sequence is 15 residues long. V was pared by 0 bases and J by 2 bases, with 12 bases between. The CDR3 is CAWSVLYVSTDTQYF. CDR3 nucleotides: TGTGCCTGGAGTGTACTGTACGTATCCACAGATACGCAGTATTTT.

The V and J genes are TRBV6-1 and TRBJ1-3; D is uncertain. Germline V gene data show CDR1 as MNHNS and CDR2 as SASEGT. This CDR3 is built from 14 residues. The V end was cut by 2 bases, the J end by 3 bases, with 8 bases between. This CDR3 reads CASSEMVGGNTIYF. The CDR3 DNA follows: TGTGCCAGCAGTGAAATGGTCGGTGGAAACACCATATATTTT.

CDR3 protein: CASMVGGSQETQYF. The CDR3 nucleotides are TGTGCCAGCATGGTGGGGGGGTCCCAAGAGACCCAGTACTTC. This chain links TRBV27 with TRBJ2-5; 7 bases map to TRBD2. V was clipped by 7 bases and J by 1 base; unmatched bases: 6. The CDR3 totals 14 residues. Germline V lookup: CDR1 MNHEY, CDR2 SMNVEV (reference sequence).

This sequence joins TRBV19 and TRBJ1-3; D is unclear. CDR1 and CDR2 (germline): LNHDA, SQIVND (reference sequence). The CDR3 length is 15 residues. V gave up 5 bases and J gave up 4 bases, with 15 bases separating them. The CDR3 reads CASSRTVGGGNTIYF. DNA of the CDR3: TGTGCCAGTAGTCGGACGGTCGGAGGGGGAAACACCATATATTTT. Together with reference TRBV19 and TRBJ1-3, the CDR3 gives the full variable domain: DGGITQSPKYLFRKEGQNVTLSCEQNLNHDAMYWYRQDPGQGLRLIYYSQIVNDFQKGDIAEGYSVSREKKESFPLTVTSAQKNPTAFYLCASSRTVGGGNTIYFGEGSWLTVV.

CDR3 in DNA: TGCGCCAGCAGCTTCAACACCGGGGAGCTGTTTTTT. Amino acid sequence: CASSFNTGELFF. The gene calls are TRBV5-1 and TRBJ2-2; no clear D gene. V gave up 2 bases and J gave up 2 bases, with 1 base separating them. Germline CDR1 SGHRS, CDR2 YFSETQ. The CDR3 sequence is 12 residues long.

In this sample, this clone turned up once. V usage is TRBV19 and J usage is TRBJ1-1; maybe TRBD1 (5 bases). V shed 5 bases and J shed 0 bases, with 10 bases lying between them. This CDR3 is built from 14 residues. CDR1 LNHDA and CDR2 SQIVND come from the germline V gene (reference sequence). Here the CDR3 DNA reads TGTGCCAGTAGTGACAGTGCCATGAACACTGAAGCTTTCTTT. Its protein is CASSDSAMNTEAFF.

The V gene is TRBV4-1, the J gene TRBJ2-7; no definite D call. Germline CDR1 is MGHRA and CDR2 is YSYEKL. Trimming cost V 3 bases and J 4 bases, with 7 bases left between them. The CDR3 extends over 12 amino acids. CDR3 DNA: TGCGCCAGCAGCCACTCGGGTTACGAGCAGTACTTC. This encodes CASSHSGYEQYF.

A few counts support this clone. CDR3 DNA: TGCGCCAGCGCTAGGGCGAACACCGGGGAGCTGTTTTTT. Its protein is CASARANTGELFF. J is TRBJ2-2 and V is TRBV10-1; no clear D. V was pared by 8 bases and J by 0 bases, with 7 bases between. Germline V lookup: CDR1 WNHNN, CDR2 SYGVQD (reference sequence). The CDR3 totals 13 residues.

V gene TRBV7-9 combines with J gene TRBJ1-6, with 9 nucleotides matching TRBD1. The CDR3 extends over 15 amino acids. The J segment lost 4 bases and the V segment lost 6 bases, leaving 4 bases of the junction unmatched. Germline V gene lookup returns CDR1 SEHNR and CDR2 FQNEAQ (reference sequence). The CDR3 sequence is CASRAGTGYNSPLHF. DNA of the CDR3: TGTGCCAGCAGGGCCGGGACAGGGTATAATTCACCCCTCCACTTT. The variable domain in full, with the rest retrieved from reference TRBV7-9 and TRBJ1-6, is DTGVSQNPRHKITKRGQNVTFRCDPISEHNRLYWYRQTLGQGPEFLTYFQNEAQLEKSRLLSDRFSAERPKGSFSTLEIQRTEQGDSAMYLCASRAGTGYNSPLHFGNGTRLTVT.

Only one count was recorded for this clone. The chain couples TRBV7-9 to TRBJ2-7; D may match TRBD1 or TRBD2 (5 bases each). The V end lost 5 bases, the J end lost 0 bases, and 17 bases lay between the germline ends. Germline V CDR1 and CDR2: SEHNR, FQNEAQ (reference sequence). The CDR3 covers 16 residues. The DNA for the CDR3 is TGTGCCAGCAGCCCAGGGACGGACGGAAGCTCCTACGAGCAGTACTTC. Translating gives CASSPGTDGSSYEQYF.

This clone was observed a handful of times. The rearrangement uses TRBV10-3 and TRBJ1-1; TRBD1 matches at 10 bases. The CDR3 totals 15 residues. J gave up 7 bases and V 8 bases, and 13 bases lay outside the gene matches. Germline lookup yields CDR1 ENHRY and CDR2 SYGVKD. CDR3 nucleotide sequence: TGTGCCATCCAGACCAAAGACGGGGACAGGGGTGAAGCTTTCTTT. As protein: CAIQTKDGDRGEAFF.

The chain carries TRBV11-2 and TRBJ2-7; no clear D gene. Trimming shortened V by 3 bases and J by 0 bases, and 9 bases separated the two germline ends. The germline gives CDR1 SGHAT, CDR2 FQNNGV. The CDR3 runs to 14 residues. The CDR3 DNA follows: TGTGCCAGCAGCTTTTCCGAAATCTCCTACGAGCAGTACTTC. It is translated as CASSFSEISYEQYF.